The entry below gives a single TCR beta chain sequence along with its context. The entry originates in a study of blood T cell repertoires in COVID-19. Original processing methods: Using reference gene primer amplification, nucleated cell counts were estimated. Only in-frame clones appear in the TCRdb table, and some are missing; sequencing was by immunoSEQ multiplex PCR. Clone size and V and J calls were adopted from that table, with D and trimming inferred from the DNA. In the table there are 70,000 to 80,000 clones, 87% of which are singletons. Trimming cost V 5 bases and J 5 bases, with 17 bases left between them. The length of the CDR3 is 16 residues. Per germline, CDR1 KGHDR and CDR2 SFDVKD.

The TCR sequence derives from a woman aged 45 to 65 with acute or convalescent COVID-19. The sample comprised peripheral blood. The chain has TRBV24-1 and TRBJ2-2, with D perhaps TRBD2 (6 bases). CDR3 DNA sequence: TGTGCCACCAGTGGTAGTCAGCGGGCTACTACCGGGGAGCTGTTTTTT. Translation: CATSGSQRATTGELFF.